These 24 T cell receptor beta chains originate from one sample sequenced in a study of CD8 T cells in ankylosing spondylitis. TCRdb used MiXCR to reprocess the 5' RACE reads, holding one entry per CDR3 protein. The data show 200,000 to 250,000 distinct CDR3 sequences, approximately 7.3% seen once. Findings of the study overall: The study identified a TCR beta motif of roughly eight highly homologous variants that appeared characteristic of ankylosing spondylitis blood.

Their cognate antigens are unknown. Sample: blood, either unsorted or a sorted T cell fraction (not recorded which). These receptors all come from a male donor with ankylosing spondylitis.

This clonotype has at least ten counts. The genes are TRBV6-2 or TRBV6-3 and TRBJ1-5; 9 bases are shared with TRBD1. The CDR3 covers 15 residues. V gave up 4 bases and J gave up 6 bases; unmatched junction bases: 7. Per germline, CDR1 MNHEY and CDR2 SVGEGT. CDR3 sequence (DNA): TGTGCCAGCAGTTCGGGACAGGGTGAGAGTCAGCCCCAGCATTTT. Its translation is CASSSGQGESQPQHF.

This clonotype was recorded at least ten times. This chain links TRBV9 with TRBJ2-1, with 7 bases identical to TRBD1. Per germline, CDR1 SGDLS and CDR2 YYNGEE. This CDR3 has 16 amino acids. V shed 0 bases, J shed 8 bases, and the junction held 11 bases outside the gene matches. CDR3 bases: TGTGCCAGCAGCGTAGAGGACAGGCACTTCGGGGATGAGCAGTTCTTC. This encodes CASSVEDRHFGDEQFF.

About this clonotype itself: It may be a read error: a sequence one base away is much more abundant. The chain links TRBV7-9 to TRBJ2-5; TRBD2 matches 11 bases. The trim removed 5 bases at V and 8 bases at J, leaving 10 bases unmatched. CDR1 and CDR2 from the germline V gene are SEHNR and FQNEAQ (reference sequence). This CDR3 is built from 15 residues. The CDR3 loop reads CASSKTSGKTPTQYF. In nucleotides, the CDR3 is TGTGCCAGCAGCAAGACTAGCGGGAAGACCCCAACCCAGTACTTC.

In this sample, this clonotype turned up many times. The chain joins TRBV3-1 to TRBJ2-7, with 7 bases that match TRBD1. The germline gives CDR1 LGHDT, CDR2 YNNKEL (reference sequence). This CDR3 spans 16 amino acids. Trimming cost V 4 bases and J 1 base; bases outside gene matches: 10. The CDR3 bases are TGTGCCAGCAGCCCCGTAAGGGGGCGGGCGTCCTACGAGCAGTACTTC. Protein sequence: CASSPVRGRASYEQYF.

The V call is TRBV16, the J call TRBJ2-1, with D unresolved. CDR3 length: 13 residues. The V end lost 1 base, the J end lost 6 bases, and 7 bases lay between the germline ends. CDR1 KGHSY and CDR2 FQNENV come from the germline V gene. CDR3: CASSQWASNEQFF. The CDR3 DNA is TGTGCCAGCAGCCAATGGGCTAGCAATGAGCAGTTCTTC.

This clonotype turned up a few times. V gene TRBV4-3 combines with J gene TRBJ2-7; 10 bases fit TRBD1. Trimming removed 0 bases from V and 2 bases from J; junction bases left unmatched: 7. This CDR3 has 17 residues. Germline loops: CDR1 LGHNA, CDR2 YSLEER. The CDR3 is CASSQDRGTGAAYEQYF. DNA for the CDR3: TGCGCCAGCAGCCAAGATCGGGGGACAGGGGCGGCCTACGAGCAGTACTTC.

This clonotype was seen only a few times. CDR3 sequence: CASSVVSGLDQETQYF. CDR3 DNA sequence: TGTGCCAGCAGCGTAGTTAGCGGGCTAGACCAAGAGACCCAGTACTTC. V is TRBV9 and J is TRBJ2-5; 7 bases align to TRBD2. Germline trimming cut 0 bases from V and 0 bases from J; bases unmatched to any gene: 5. CDR1 SGDLS and CDR2 YYNGEE come from the germline V gene. The CDR3 extends over 16 amino acids.

This clonotype was recorded at least ten times. This chain uses TRBV7-2 with TRBJ1-2; 7 bases are shared with TRBD1. V was pared by 5 bases and J by 1 base, with 13 bases of the junction left unmatched. The germline V gene has CDR1 SGHTA and CDR2 FQGNSA. This CDR3 contains 17 residues. The CDR3 DNA reads as TGTGCCAGCAGCCAAGACAGGGTAGATTCATTTAACTATGGCTACACCTTC. Residues: CASSQDRVDSFNYGYTF.

The count of this clonotype is one. This chain links TRBV6-5 with TRBJ2-7; the D call may be TRBD1 or TRBD2 (6 bases each). Trimming took off 2 bases at V and 9 bases at J, with 20 bases between the two ends. CDR1 is MNHEY, CDR2 SVGAGI, per germline. CDR3 size: 15 residues. CDR3 DNA sequence: TGTGCCAGCAGTTACAGCAGGGGCGGGGCTAGCAGGCAGTACTTC. Protein product: CASSYSRGGASRQYF.

This clonotype occurred many times. V usage is TRBV4-3 and J usage is TRBJ2-3; 9 bases align to TRBD1. Germline V lookup: CDR1 LGHNA, CDR2 YSLEER. The CDR3 has 17 residues. The V segment lost 3 bases and the J segment 6 bases; nucleotides outside the gene matches: 13. The CDR3, as DNA: TGCGCCAGCAGCCACCTACGACAGGGGGGACCCGGGGATACGCAGTATTTT. It specifies CASSHLRQGGPGDTQYF.

This clonotype was seen ten or more times. This rearrangement joins TRBV11-2 to TRBJ2-7; no reliable D call. V gave up 6 bases and J gave up 3 bases, with 12 bases separating them. CDR1 and CDR2 from the germline V gene are SGHAT and FQNNGV. This CDR3 is 13 amino acids long. CDR3 residues: CASSFGRYYEQYF. The DNA for the CDR3 is TGTGCCAGCAGTTTTGGACGGTACTACGAGCAGTACTTC.

This clonotype came up many times. The rearrangement uses TRBV29-1 and TRBJ2-7; 7 bases align to TRBD2. The CDR3 loop spans 12 amino acids. Germline V CDR1 and CDR2: SQVTM, ANQGSEA. V dropped 8 bases and J dropped 3; count of bases not matched to a gene: 7. The CDR3 protein is CSWASGDYEQYF. In DNA, the CDR3 is TGCAGCTGGGCAAGCGGGGACTACGAGCAGTACTTC.

The chain combines TRBV27 with TRBJ2-3, with no clear D. Germline values: CDR1 MNHEY, CDR2 SMNVEV (reference sequence). The V end was cut by 6 bases, the J end by 0 bases, with 7 bases between. CDR3 length: 13 residues. The CDR3 here is CASRRKSTDTQYF. CDR3 DNA: TGTGCCAGCAGGCGGAAGAGCACAGATACGCAGTATTTT.

In regard to this clonotype: A much larger clone is a single base away; this may be a read error. This chain links TRBV20-1 with TRBJ2-2; 9 bases match TRBD2. The CDR3 runs 14 residues. CDR1 and CDR2 from the germline V gene are DFQATT and SNEGSKA (reference sequence). The CDR3 reads CSAGEGTSPGELFF. The CDR3 DNA is TGCAGTGCTGGAGAGGGGACTAGCCCCGGGGAGCTGTTTTTT.

This clonotype was recorded a few times. This chain connects TRBV7-2 to TRBJ2-1; 12 positions match TRBD2. Losses at the gene ends were 5 bases for V and 4 bases for J; bases not matched to a gene: 3. CDR1 is SGHTA, CDR2 FQGNSA, per germline. The CDR3 is made up of 15 amino acids. The CDR3 spells CASSRLAGEYNEQFF. In DNA, the CDR3 is TGTGCCAGCAGCAGACTAGCGGGAGAGTACAATGAGCAGTTCTTC.

This clonotype was seen only a few times. The chain couples TRBV28 to TRBJ2-7, with 7 positions matching TRBD1. The length of the CDR3 is 14 residues. V dropped 5 bases and J dropped 7; count of bases not matched to a gene: 11. Germline CDR1 MDHEN, CDR2 SYDVKM. The CDR3 region is CASSGQDPLGEQYF. Here the CDR3 DNA reads TGTGCCAGCAGTGGACAGGACCCACTGGGGGAGCAGTACTTC.

This clonotype was detected ten times or more. The chain links TRBV5-1 to TRBJ2-7, with D perhaps TRBD2 (6 bases). In germline, CDR1 is SGHRS, CDR2 YFSETQ. There are 16 residues in the CDR3. V was shortened by 3 bases and J by 4 bases, with 20 bases between the two germline ends. The chain's CDR3 is CASSSTVEAGWYEQYF. DNA for the CDR3: TGCGCCAGCAGCTCTACGGTGGAGGCGGGATGGTACGAGCAGTACTTC.

This clonotype was counted at least ten times. CDR3 sequence reads: CASSLVLGSTEAFF. The CDR3 nucleotides read TGTGCCAGCAGCTTAGTTCTGGGCTCCACTGAAGCTTTCTTT. The chain links TRBV7-9 to TRBJ1-1; no definite D call. The CDR3 runs to 14 residues. Germline V CDR1 and CDR2: SEHNR, FQNEAQ (reference sequence). V lost 1 base and J 4 bases, leaving 10 bases between the germline ends.

This chain links TRBV7-8 with TRBJ2-3, with TRBD2 as a possible D gene (7 bases). The V end lost 5 bases, the J end lost 2 bases, and 17 bases lay between the germline ends. The germline gives CDR1 SGHVS, CDR2 FQNEAQ. This CDR3 spans 16 amino acids. Here the CDR3 reads CASSPNGGRLTDTQYF. CDR3 DNA: TGTGCCAGCAGCCCCAACGGGGGGCGTCTCACAGATACGCAGTATTTT.

This clonotype was recorded many times. The chain has TRBV7-9 and TRBJ1-1; D remains unclear. This CDR3 region has 14 residues. Trimming cost V 6 bases and J 6 bases, with 17 bases left between them. The germline gives CDR1 SEHNR, CDR2 FQNEAQ (reference sequence). CDR3 in DNA: TGTGCCAGCAGGTCGGTGAGCAGGTTTGCTGAAGCTTTCTTT. This gives the protein CASRSVSRFAEAFF.

This clonotype has ten or more counts. This chain uses TRBV5-6 with TRBJ2-3, with a tentative D call TRBD2 (6 bases). The CDR3 extends over 14 amino acids. Germline assignment: CDR1 SGHDT and CDR2 YYEEEE. The V gene lost 3 bases and the J gene lost 4 bases, with 12 bases spanning the gap. For the CDR3, the DNA is TGTGCCAGCAGCTCGGGGCGGGGTCCAGATACGCAGTATTTT. It is translated as CASSSGRGPDTQYF.

This clonotype was recorded many times. This sequence joins TRBV27 and TRBJ1-5; D unresolved. Germline loops: CDR1 MNHEY, CDR2 SMNVEV (reference sequence). The CDR3 has 10 amino acids. Trimming left V 6 bases short and J 11 bases short, with 8 bases between. CDR3 in DNA: TGTGCCAGCAGCCTTCGGACCCAGCATTTT. This encodes CASSLRTQHF.

This clonotype has more than one count but fewer than ten. V usage is TRBV18 and J usage is TRBJ1-1; D gene unclear. Germline V gene sequence: CDR1 KGHSH, CDR2 LQKENI. This CDR3 region has 14 residues. V was cut by 3 bases and J by 0 bases, with 8 bases left in between. The CDR3 DNA follows: TGTGCCAGCTCACCCCGGGTGATGAACACTGAAGCTTTCTTT. This codes for CASSPRVMNTEAFF. The full variable domain, rest sourced from reference TRBV18 and TRBJ1-1, is NAGVMQNPRHLVRRRGQEARLRCSPMKGHSHVYWYRQLPEEGLKFMVYLQKENIIDESGMPKERFSAEFPKEGPSILRIQQVVRGDSAAYFCASSPRVMNTEAFFGQGTRLTVV.

This clonotype occurred a few times. The chain carries TRBV4-1 and TRBJ2-7; TRBD1 matches 7 bases. V lost 6 bases, J lost 1 base, and 6 bases stayed unmatched. The CDR3 totals 14 residues. The germline V gene encodes CDR1 MGHRA and CDR2 YSYEKL. The CDR3 nucleotides read TGCGCCAGCAGGCGTGCGACAGGGTCCTACGAGCAGTACTTC. Amino acids: CASRRATGSYEQYF.